The TCR beta chain described here comes from a study of shared clonotypes between healthy human individuals. CDR1 and CDR2 (germline): SGHRS, YFSETQ. The ends were cut back, 4 bases at V and 2 bases at J, with 13 bases in the middle. CDR3 length: 14 amino acids. Only in-frame clones appear in the TCRdb table, and some are missing; sequencing was by immunoSEQ multiplex PCR. The sample contains about 670,000 clones, about two thirds of which appear only once. This TCR came from a woman aged 25 to 39 in good health. This chain joins TRBV5-1 and TRBJ2-7; D is possibly TRBD1 or TRBD2 (5 bases each). The sample was memory CD4+ T cells sorted from blood. Subset in this sample: CD45RA-negative fraction. The CDR3 reads CASSVRDPAYEQYF. The CDR3, as DNA: TGCGCCAGCAGCGTCCGGGACCCCGCCTACGAGCAGTACTTC.